The 32 T cell receptor beta chains in this list originate from one sample, sequenced in a study of T-cell memory formation after mild COVID-19. TCRdb independently ran MiXCR on the 5' RACE reads; one entry per CDR3 protein. The data show 470,000 or so distinct CDR3 sequences, approximately 20% seen once. Source material: PBMCs or a T cell subset sorted from them (not recorded which). These receptors were collected from an adult woman who had mild COVID-19 (a few samples of this study predate the infection). Cell type and time point are not known.

The chain is built from TRBV12-3 or TRBV12-4 and TRBJ2-5; 10 bases agree with TRBD2. Trimming at V came to 6 bases and at J to 4 bases, leaving 8 bases not matched to a gene. CDR3 length: 15 residues. The CDR3: CASRISGRGRETQYF. In DNA form, the CDR3 reads TGTGCCAGCAGAATCAGCGGGAGGGGCCGAGAGACCCAGTACTTC.

The rearrangement joins TRBV7-8 to TRBJ1-4; no definite D call. There are 14 residues in the CDR3. V dropped 4 bases and J dropped 4 bases, with 10 bases sitting between them. Per germline, CDR1 SGHVS and CDR2 FQNEAQ. This CDR3 is CASSSSRVNEKLFF. The CDR3 nucleotides are TGTGCCAGCAGCTCCTCTCGGGTTAATGAAAAACTGTTTTTT.

This clonotype was seen more than once but under ten times. V gene TRBV20-1 combines with J gene TRBJ2-7; 8 nucleotides line up with TRBD2. This CDR3 region has 12 residues. The V gene end was trimmed by 6 bases and the J gene end by 5 bases; junction bases not matched to a gene: 6. CDR1 is DFQATT, CDR2 SNEGSKA, per germline (reference sequence). In DNA form, the CDR3 reads TGCAGTGCACTTGGAGCGGGAGACGAGCAGTACTTC. Its protein is CSALGAGDEQYF.

This clonotype was detected a few times. V gene TRBV12-3 or TRBV12-4 combines with J gene TRBJ1-4; 7 positions agree with TRBD1. V was pared by 8 bases and J by 4 bases, with 1 base of the junction left unmatched. The CDR3 loop spans 12 amino acids. DNA for the CDR3: TGTGCCAGCCGGGACAGTAATGAAAAACTGTTTTTT. Its protein is CASRDSNEKLFF.

The J gene is TRBJ2-1, the V gene TRBV9; TRBD2 agrees at 7 bases. Germline V CDR1 and CDR2: SGDLS, YYNGEE. J lost 5 bases, V lost 3 bases, and 14 bases had no gene match. The CDR3 is 17 amino acids. Here the CDR3 reads CASSAKRAGVYDNEQFF. The CDR3, as DNA: TGTGCCAGCAGCGCCAAAAGGGCGGGAGTATACGACAATGAGCAGTTCTTC.

This clonotype was recorded a few times. V is TRBV7-6 and J is TRBJ2-7; perhaps TRBD2 as D (5 bases). The CDR3 sequence is 16 residues long. Deletions cut 3 bases from V and 7 bases from J, with 22 bases between. Per germline, CDR1 SGHVS and CDR2 FNYEAQ. Written as DNA, the CDR3 is TGTGCCAGCAGCTTTGGGCCGGAGGACCCCACGGGGGAGCAGTACTTC. It specifies CASSFGPEDPTGEQYF.

This clonotype came up once. The chain combines TRBV4-3 with TRBJ1-2; D unclear. V lost 3 bases and J 2 bases, leaving 16 bases between the germline ends. Germline CDR1 LGHNA, CDR2 YSLEER. The CDR3 is made up of 16 amino acids. In DNA form, the CDR3 reads TGCGCCAGCAGCCAGTATGTAATCGGGTCAAACTATGGCTACACCTTC. This encodes CASSQYVIGSNYGYTF.

This clonotype was picked up many times. The gene calls are TRBV5-1 and TRBJ2-6; no reliable D call. The CDR3 contains 15 residues. Per germline, CDR1 SGHRS and CDR2 YFSETQ. Trimming left V 2 bases short and J 0 bases short, with 6 bases between. The CDR3 reads CASSLTASGANVLTF. The DNA of the CDR3 is TGCGCCAGCAGCTTAACGGCCTCTGGGGCCAACGTCCTGACTTTC.

The J gene is TRBJ2-7, the V gene TRBV10-3; 9 nucleotides line up with TRBD2. This CDR3 has 12 residues. After removal of 10 bases from V and 1 base from J, the junction contained 2 bases not matched to a gene. Germline CDR1 ENHRY, CDR2 SYGVKD. The CDR3 sequence: CASSGRSYEQYF. CDR3 bases: TGTGCCAGTAGCGGGAGATCCTACGAGCAGTACTTC.

At least ten counts were recorded for this clonotype. J is TRBJ2-7 and V is TRBV4-3; TRBD1 agrees at 9 bases. V trimming: 3 bases; J trimming: 5 bases; junction bases outside the gene matches: 11. Germline CDR1 is LGHNA and CDR2 is YSLEER. CDR3 size: 16 residues. The CDR3 bases are TGCGCCAGCAGCCATTGGGGGACAGGGAAGCGAAACGAGCAGTACTTC. The encoded protein is CASSHWGTGKRNEQYF.

This clonotype was observed a single time. This chain joins TRBV6-2 or TRBV6-3 and TRBJ1-5, with a tentative D call TRBD1 (6 bases). CDR3 size: 17 residues. From germline, CDR1 is MNHEY and CDR2 SVGEGT. Trimming shortened V by 2 bases and J by 3 bases, and 17 bases separated the two germline ends. DNA for the CDR3: TGTGCCAGCAGTTACAGGGGCAAGACAGGAGACAATCAGCCCCAGCATTTT. Translated: CASSYRGKTGDNQPQHF.

The chain links TRBV19 to TRBJ2-5; 12 nucleotides agree with TRBD2. The CDR3 length is 15 residues. J was trimmed by 5 bases and V by 5 bases; bases with no gene match: 6. Germline V gene lookup returns CDR1 LNHDA and CDR2 SQIVND (reference sequence). CDR3 amino acids: CASSRGLAGWETQYF. CDR3 sequence (DNA): TGTGCCAGTAGTCGTGGACTAGCGGGGTGGGAGACCCAGTACTTC.

This clonotype was recorded a few times. The chain joins TRBV10-2 to TRBJ2-3; 9 bases map to TRBD1. CDR3 size: 20 residues. V lost 8 bases to trimming and J lost 0 bases; unmatched junction nucleotides: 21. The germline V gene encodes CDR1 WSHSY and CDR2 SAAADI. In nucleotides, the CDR3 is TGCGCCAGCCCACGCTTTAAACCGGGACAGGGAGTAGTCAGCACAGATACGCAGTATTTT. Protein: CASPRFKPGQGVVSTDTQYF.

This clonotype came up a few times. The J gene is TRBJ2-2, the V gene TRBV12-5; D gene ambiguous. The CDR3 is 18 residues long. V lost 3 bases to trimming and J lost 0 bases, with 17 bases between them. CDR1 and CDR2 (germline): LGHNT, FRNRAP. The CDR3 reads CASGFELHVFSNTGELFF. CDR3 bases: TGTGCTAGTGGTTTTGAGCTCCACGTCTTCTCGAACACCGGGGAGCTGTTTTTT.

The chain carries TRBV15 and TRBJ1-2, with D perhaps matching TRBD1 (6 bases). V was clipped by 0 bases and J by 6 bases, with 11 bases between them. Germline V CDR1 and CDR2: LNHNV, YYDKDF (reference sequence). CDR3 length equals 14 residues. The CDR3 nucleotides are TGTGCCACCAGCAGAGATCAGGGGAGGGATGGCTACACCTTC. Protein: CATSRDQGRDGYTF. The variable domain in full, completed from reference TRBV15 and TRBJ1-2, reads DAMVIQNPRYQVTQFGKPVTLSCSQTLNHNVMYWYQQKSSQAPKLLFHYYDKDFNNEADTPDNFQSRRPNTSFCFLDIRSPGLGDTAMYLCATSRDQGRDGYTFGSGTRLTVV.

This chain connects TRBV9 to TRBJ2-1, with TRBD2 matching over 10 bases. The V and J ends lost 0 bases and 8 bases, in that order; junction bases with no gene match: 8. Germline CDR1 and CDR2: SGDLS and YYNGEE. The CDR3 extends over 16 amino acids. The CDR3 loop reads CASSVEVLAGGHEQFF. The CDR3, as DNA: TGTGCCAGCAGCGTAGAGGTATTAGCGGGGGGCCATGAGCAGTTCTTC.

CDR3 residues: CASSEGGNTEAFF. In DNA form, the CDR3 reads TGTGCCAGTTCCGAGGGGGGGAACACTGAAGCTTTCTTT. This sequence joins TRBV7-9 and TRBJ1-1; the D gene is possibly TRBD1 (6 bases). Trimming took 9 bases from V and 1 from J, leaving 12 bases between them. Germline assignment: CDR1 SEHNR and CDR2 FQNEAQ (reference sequence). This CDR3 region has 13 residues.

The chain combines TRBV6-1 with TRBJ2-7; 9 nucleotides line up with TRBD1. This CDR3 comprises 16 residues. CDR1 and CDR2 (germline): MNHNS, SASEGT. With V trimmed by 3 bases and J by 2 bases, 8 bases remained unmatched. This CDR3 is CASSDGPRQGAYEQYF. CDR3 bases: TGTGCCAGCAGTGATGGCCCTAGACAGGGGGCCTACGAGCAGTACTTC.

This chain joins TRBV10-2 and TRBJ2-7; D possibly matches TRBD1 or TRBD2 (6 bases each). Germline CDR1 WSHSY, CDR2 SAAADI. Trimming removed 10 bases from V and 0 bases from J, with 16 bases in between. CDR3 length: 14 amino acids. CDR3: CAIRRDTTSYEQYF. DNA for the CDR3: TGCGCCATACGGCGGGACACAACCTCCTACGAGCAGTACTTC.

This clonotype occurred many times. This CDR3 reads CASSQGGGYGYTF. DNA of the CDR3: TGCGCCAGCAGCCAAGGGGGAGGCTATGGCTACACCTTC. The chain combines TRBV4-1 with TRBJ1-2; no definite D call. Germline lookup yields CDR1 MGHRA and CDR2 YSYEKL. The CDR3 sequence is 13 residues long. V was shortened by 1 base and J by 4 bases, with 7 bases between the two germline ends.

This clonotype was seen a handful of times. This sequence joins TRBV20-1 and TRBJ2-7; D is unclear. The CDR3 loop spans 13 amino acids. V was trimmed by 6 bases and J by 2 bases, leaving 14 bases between them. CDR1 is DFQATT, CDR2 SNEGSKA, per germline (reference sequence). The CDR3 DNA is TGCAGTGCAATAAAGGTGAACACCTACGAGCAGTACTTC. Protein: CSAIKVNTYEQYF.

The chain uses TRBV20-1 and TRBJ1-6, with TRBD1 identical over 8 bases. The germline CDR1 and CDR2 sequences are DFQATT and SNEGSKA (reference sequence). V was pared by 7 bases and J by 7 bases, with 3 bases of the junction left unmatched. The CDR3 has 12 amino acids. DNA for the CDR3: TGCAGTGGACAGGGGTGGAATTCACCCCTCCACTTT. Protein: CSGQGWNSPLHF.

The V gene is TRBV15, the J gene TRBJ2-1; 10 bases align to TRBD2. Germline loops: CDR1 LNHNV, CDR2 YYDKDF (reference sequence). Trimming took 3 bases from V and 11 from J; bases not matched to a gene: 13. The CDR3 length is 16 residues. CDR3 bases: TGTGCCACCAGCAGGGGGGGAGCGGGAGGGATCCCAAAGCAGTTCTTC. This codes for CATSRGGAGGIPKQFF.

A few counts support this clonotype. The chain joins TRBV29-1 to TRBJ2-2; possibly TRBD2 for D (6 bases). V was pared by 3 bases and J by 4 bases, with 12 bases between. CDR3 length: 14 residues. The germline V gene encodes CDR1 SQVTM and CDR2 ANQGSEA. This chain's CDR3 is CSVDGGPRTGELFF. The CDR3 nucleotides are TGCAGCGTTGACGGGGGACCGCGCACCGGGGAGCTGTTTTTT.

This rearrangement joins TRBV20-1 to TRBJ2-1, with 13 bases that match TRBD2. Trimming cost V 5 bases and J 4 bases; bases outside gene matches: 8. Germline V gene sequence: CDR1 DFQATT, CDR2 SNEGSKA (reference sequence). The CDR3 runs 16 residues. CDR3 region: CSAPRTSGGIYNEQFF. CDR3 bases: TGCAGTGCTCCCAGGACTAGCGGGGGAATTTACAATGAGCAGTTCTTC.

This clonotype turned up a few times. This chain joins TRBV6-1 and TRBJ2-3; no clear D gene. Trimming cost V 7 bases and J 6 bases, with 14 bases left between them. Germline CDR1 and CDR2: MNHNS and SASEGT. The CDR3 runs 13 residues. This chain's CDR3 is CASKEEIGDTQYF. The CDR3 region has the DNA TGTGCCAGCAAAGAAGAGATAGGGGATACGCAGTATTTT.

This chain connects TRBV5-1 to TRBJ2-3; 13 positions match TRBD2. V dropped 0 bases and J dropped 0; count of bases not matched to a gene: 4. The germline V gene encodes CDR1 SGHRS and CDR2 YFSETQ. CDR3 size: 18 residues. This CDR3 reads CASSLGTSGGSSTDTQYF. In DNA, the CDR3 is TGCGCCAGCAGCTTGGGGACTAGCGGGGGTTCGAGCACAGATACGCAGTATTTT.

The chain carries TRBV25-1 and TRBJ1-3; unclear D gene. This CDR3 has 14 residues. Germline V gives CDR1 MGHDK, CDR2 SYGVNS. Trimming stripped 2 bases from V and 8 bases from J, with 13 bases between. For the CDR3, the DNA is TGTGCCAGCAGTGAAAGGGCCGCGGTGGACACCATATATTTT. Encoded protein: CASSERAAVDTIYF.

The rearrangement uses TRBV12-3 or TRBV12-4 and TRBJ2-1; weak D call: TRBD1 (6 bases). This CDR3 spans 15 amino acids. Between the trimmed V and J ends, which lost 7 bases and 4 bases, there was a span of 17 bases. The CDR3 DNA sequence: TGTGCCAGCACCAAGGACAGAATGGGGTACAATGAGCAGTTCTTC. The encoded protein is CASTKDRMGYNEQFF.

This clonotype was seen a few times. The CDR3 DNA reads TGTGCCAGCAGCCATCGACAGGGGGCGAGGACCAAAAACATTCAGTACTTC. Protein product: CASSHRQGARTKNIQYF. The chain carries TRBV14 and TRBJ2-4, with 10 bases matching TRBD1. This CDR3 contains 17 residues. Germline values: CDR1 SGHDN, CDR2 FVKESK. The ends lost 3 bases at V and 2 bases at J; junction bases unmatched: 7.

This chain connects TRBV12-3 or TRBV12-4 to TRBJ1-2; tentative D call: TRBD1 (5 bases). This CDR3 is 15 amino acids long. V was shortened by 6 bases and J by 4 bases, with 18 bases between the two germline ends. This CDR3 reads CASSPWTSNTYGYTF. The CDR3 region has the DNA TGTGCCAGCAGCCCCTGGACATCAAATACCTATGGCTACACCTTC.

This chain uses TRBV5-5 with TRBJ1-3; D is uncertain. Between the trimmed V and J ends, which lost 0 bases and 6 bases, there was a span of 7 bases. Germline V CDR1 and CDR2: SGHKS, YYEKEE (reference sequence). This CDR3 has 13 residues. CDR3 region: CASSLGRENTIYF. CDR3 DNA sequence: TGTGCCAGCAGCTTGGGAAGGGAAAACACCATATATTTT.